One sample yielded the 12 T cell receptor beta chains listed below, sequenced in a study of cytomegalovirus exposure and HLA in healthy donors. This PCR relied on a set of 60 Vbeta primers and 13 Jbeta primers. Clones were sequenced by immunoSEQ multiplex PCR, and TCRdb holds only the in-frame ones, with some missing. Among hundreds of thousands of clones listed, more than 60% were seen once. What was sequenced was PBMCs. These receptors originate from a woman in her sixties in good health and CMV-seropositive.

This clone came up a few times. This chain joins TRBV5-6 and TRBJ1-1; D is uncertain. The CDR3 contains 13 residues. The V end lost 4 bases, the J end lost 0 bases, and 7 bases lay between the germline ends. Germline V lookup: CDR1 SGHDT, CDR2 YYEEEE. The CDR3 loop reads CASSIALNTEAFF. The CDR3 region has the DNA TGTGCCAGCAGCATAGCACTGAACACTGAAGCTTTCTTT.

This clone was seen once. The CDR3 loop reads CASSPFGRIGGEQYF. Here the CDR3 DNA reads TGTGCCAGCTCACCATTCGGGCGGATTGGAGGCGAGCAGTACTTC. This sequence joins TRBV18 and TRBJ2-7, with D possibly TRBD2 on 5 matching bases. The CDR3 length is 15 residues. The germline CDR1 and CDR2 sequences are KGHSH and LQKENI. The V and J ends lost 2 bases and 6 bases respectively, with 17 bases between them.

The chain's CDR3 is CAWSPRRQGNSYEQYF. The CDR3 bases are TGTGCCTGGAGTCCACGAAGACAGGGGAACTCCTACGAGCAGTACTTC. This chain connects TRBV30 to TRBJ2-7; 8 bases are a match to TRBD1. The CDR3 runs to 16 residues. V lost 2 bases, J lost 0 bases, and 9 bases stayed unmatched. Germline CDR1 and CDR2: GTSNPN and SVGIG (reference sequence). Full variable domain (remainder filled in from reference TRBV30 and TRBJ2-7): SQTIHQWPATLVQPVGSPLSLECTVEGTSNPNLYWYRQAAGRGLQLLFYSVGIGQISSEVPQNLSASRPQDRQFILSSKKLLLSDSGFYLCAWSPRRQGNSYEQYFGPGTRLTVT.

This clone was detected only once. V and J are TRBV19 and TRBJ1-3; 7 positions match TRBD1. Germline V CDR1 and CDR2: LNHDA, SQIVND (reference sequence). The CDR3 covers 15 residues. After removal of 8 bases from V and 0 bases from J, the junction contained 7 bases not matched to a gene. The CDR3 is CASGRTGVSGNTIYF. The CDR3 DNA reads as TGTGCCAGTGGCCGGACAGGTGTCTCTGGAAACACCATATATTTT.

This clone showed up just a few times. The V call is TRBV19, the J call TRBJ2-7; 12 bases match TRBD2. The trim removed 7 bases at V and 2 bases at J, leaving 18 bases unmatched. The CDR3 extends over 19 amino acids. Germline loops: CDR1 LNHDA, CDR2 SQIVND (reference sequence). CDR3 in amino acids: CASTPQPRGLAGWPYEQYF. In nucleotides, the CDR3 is TGTGCCAGTACCCCCCAGCCCCGCGGACTAGCGGGGTGGCCCTACGAGCAGTACTTC.

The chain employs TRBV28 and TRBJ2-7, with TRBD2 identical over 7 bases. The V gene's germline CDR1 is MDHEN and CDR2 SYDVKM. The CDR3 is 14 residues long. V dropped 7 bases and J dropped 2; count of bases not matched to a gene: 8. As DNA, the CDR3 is TGTGCCAGCACCCCGACTAGCCCGCCCTACGAGCAGTACTTC. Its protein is CASTPTSPPYEQYF. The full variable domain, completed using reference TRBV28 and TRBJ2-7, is DVKVTQSSRYLVKRTGEKVFLECVQDMDHENMFWYRQDPGLGLRLIYFSYDVKMKEKGDIPEGYSVSREKKERFSLILESASTNQTSMYLCASTPTSPPYEQYFGPGTRLTVT.

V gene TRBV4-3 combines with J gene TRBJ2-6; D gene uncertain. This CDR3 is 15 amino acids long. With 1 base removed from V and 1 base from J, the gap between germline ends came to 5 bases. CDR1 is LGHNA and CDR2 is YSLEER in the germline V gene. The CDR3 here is CASSQAASGANVLTF. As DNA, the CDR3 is TGCGCCAGCAGCCAAGCAGCGTCTGGGGCCAACGTCCTGACTTTC.

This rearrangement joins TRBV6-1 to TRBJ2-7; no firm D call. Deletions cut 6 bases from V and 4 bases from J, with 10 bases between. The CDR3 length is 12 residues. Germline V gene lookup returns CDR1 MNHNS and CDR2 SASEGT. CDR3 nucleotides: TGTGCCAGCAGGCCGACATTGTACGAGCAGTACTTC. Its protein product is CASRPTLYEQYF.

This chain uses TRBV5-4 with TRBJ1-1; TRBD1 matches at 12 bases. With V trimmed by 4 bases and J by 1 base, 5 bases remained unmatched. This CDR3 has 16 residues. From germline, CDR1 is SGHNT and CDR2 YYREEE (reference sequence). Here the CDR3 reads CASSLGQGARNTEAFF. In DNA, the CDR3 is TGTGCCAGCAGCCTGGGACAGGGGGCGCGGAACACTGAAGCTTTCTTT.

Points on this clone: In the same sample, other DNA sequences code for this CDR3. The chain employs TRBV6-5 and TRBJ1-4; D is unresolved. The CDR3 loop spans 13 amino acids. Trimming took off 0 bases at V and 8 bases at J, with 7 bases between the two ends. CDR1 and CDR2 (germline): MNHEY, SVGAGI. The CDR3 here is CASSYSTGEKLFF. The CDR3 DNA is TGTGCCAGCAGTTACTCAACGGGGGAAAAACTGTTTTTT.

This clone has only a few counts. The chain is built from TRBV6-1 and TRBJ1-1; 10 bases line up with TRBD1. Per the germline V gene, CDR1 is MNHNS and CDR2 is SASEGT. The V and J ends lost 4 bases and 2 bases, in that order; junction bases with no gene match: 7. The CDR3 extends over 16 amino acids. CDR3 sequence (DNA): TGTGCCAGCAGTGGGGGGACAGGGGCAACAAACACTGAAGCTTTCTTT. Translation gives CASSGGTGATNTEAFF.

The CDR3 nucleotides read TGTGCCAGCAGTGCCGGAGCAGGGACCTACGAGCAGTACTTC. Translating it yields CASSAGAGTYEQYF. V and J are TRBV2 and TRBJ2-7; TRBD1 might be the D (5 bases). The CDR3 totals 14 residues. V was clipped by 4 bases and J by 2 bases, with 12 bases between them. Germline CDR1 SNHLY, CDR2 FYNNEI.